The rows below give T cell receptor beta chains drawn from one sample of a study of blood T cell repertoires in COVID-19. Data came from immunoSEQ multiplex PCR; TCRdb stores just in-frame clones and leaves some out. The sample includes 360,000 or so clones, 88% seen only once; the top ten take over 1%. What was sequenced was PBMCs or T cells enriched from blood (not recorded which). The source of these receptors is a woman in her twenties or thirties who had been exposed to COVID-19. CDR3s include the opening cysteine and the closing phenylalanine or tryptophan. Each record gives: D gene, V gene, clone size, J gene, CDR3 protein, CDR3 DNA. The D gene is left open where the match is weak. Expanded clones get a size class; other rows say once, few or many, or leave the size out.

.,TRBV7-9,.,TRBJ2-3,CASGRNTDTQYF,TGTGCCAGCGGGAGGAACACAGATACGCAGTATTTT
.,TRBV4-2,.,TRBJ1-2,CASSHRNTF,TGTGCCAGCAGCCACCGTAACACCTTC
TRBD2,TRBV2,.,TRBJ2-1,CASTRLAGAPSEQFF,TGTGCCAGCACCCGACTAGCGGGAGCCCCCAGTGAGCAGTTCTTC
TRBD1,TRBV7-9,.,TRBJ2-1,CASSHRDRADEQFF,TGTGCCAGCAGCCACCGGGACAGGGCCGATGAGCAGTTCTTC
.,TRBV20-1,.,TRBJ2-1,CSASSPLNEQFF,TGCAGTGCTAGTAGCCCCCTGAATGAGCAGTTCTTC
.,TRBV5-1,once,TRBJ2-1,CASSPWTDPSNEQFF,TGCGCCAGCAGCCCTTGGACAGATCCTTCCAATGAGCAGTTCTTC
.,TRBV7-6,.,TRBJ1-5,CASSLAVTGNQPQHF,TGTGCCAGCAGCTTAGCTGTGACGGGAAATCAGCCCCAGCATTTT
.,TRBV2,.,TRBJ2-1,CASTLSTNEQFF,TGTGCCAGCACCCTTAGCACCAATGAGCAGTTCTTC
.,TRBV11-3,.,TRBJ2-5,CARRGGTQYF,TGTGCCAGGAGAGGTGGGACCCAGTACTTC
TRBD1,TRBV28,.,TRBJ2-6,CASSIQGVSGANVLTF,TGTGCCAGCAGTATACAGGGGGTCTCTGGGGCCAACGTCCTGACTTTC
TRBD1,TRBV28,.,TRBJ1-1,CASSLSSGTGGVTEAFF,TGTGCCAGCAGTCTCTCATCCGGGACAGGGGGCGTGACTGAAGCTTTCTTT
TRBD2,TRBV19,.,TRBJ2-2,CATTTSPGGGNGELFF,TGTGCCACTACTACTTCCCCGGGAGGCGGAAACGGGGAGCTGTTTTTT
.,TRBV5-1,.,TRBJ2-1,CASSLVRGNYNEQFF,TGCGCCAGCAGCTTGGTACGGGGGAATTACAATGAGCAGTTCTTC
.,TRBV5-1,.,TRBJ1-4,CASSPGQLWNEKLFF,TGCGCCAGCAGCCCCGGACAGCTGTGGAATGAAAAACTGTTTTTT
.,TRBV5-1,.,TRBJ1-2,CASKETDYGYTF,TGCGCCAGCAAAGAAACGGACTATGGCTACACCTTC
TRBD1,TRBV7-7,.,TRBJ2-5,CASSLGGTGGGETQYF,TGTGCTAGCAGCTTAGGAGGGACAGGGGGCGGTGAGACCCAGTACTTC
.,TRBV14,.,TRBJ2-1,CASSSKAGAYNEQFF,TGTGCCAGCAGCTCCAAAGCGGGTGCCTACAATGAGCAGTTCTTC
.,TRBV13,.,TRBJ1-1,CASSKDNGRAEAFF,TGTGCCAGCAGCAAGGACAATGGGCGCGCTGAAGCTTTCTTT
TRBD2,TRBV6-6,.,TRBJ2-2,CASSYPLAGVTGELFF,TGTGCCAGCAGTTACCCTTTAGCGGGAGTTACCGGGGAGCTGTTTTTT
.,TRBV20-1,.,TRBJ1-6,CSASAGSPLHF,TGCAGTGCTAGTGCCGGGTCACCCCTCCACTTT
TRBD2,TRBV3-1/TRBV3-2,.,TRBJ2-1,CASSQGLAGGPEQFF,TGTGCCAGCAGCCAAGGACTAGCGGGAGGGCCTGAGCAGTTCTTC
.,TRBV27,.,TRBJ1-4,CASSLRTLRGEKLFF,TGTGCCAGCAGTTTGCGCACACTTCGAGGTGAAAAACTGTTTTTT
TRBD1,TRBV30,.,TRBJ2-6,CAWSVRDRVSGANVLTF,TGTGCCTGGAGCGTCCGGGACAGAGTCTCTGGGGCCAACGTCCTGACTTTC
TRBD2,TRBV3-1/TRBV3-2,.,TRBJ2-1,CASSQELAGNEQFF,TGTGCCAGCAGCCAAGAACTAGCGGGAAATGAGCAGTTCTTC
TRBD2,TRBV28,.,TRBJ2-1,CASSLSEGLAGLYNEQFF,TGTGCCAGCAGTCTCTCTGAGGGACTAGCGGGACTCTACAATGAGCAGTTCTTC
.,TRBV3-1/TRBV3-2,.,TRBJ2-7,CASSQVGVYGGEQYF,TGTGCCAGCAGCCAAGTTGGCGTATACGGAGGCGAGCAGTACTTC
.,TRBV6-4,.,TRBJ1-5,CASSTDSSNQPQHF,TGTGCCAGCTCCACCGACAGTAGCAATCAGCCCCAGCATTTT
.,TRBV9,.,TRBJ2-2,CASSVGGSTTTGELFF,TGTGCCAGCAGCGTAGGAGGTAGCACCACCACCGGGGAGCTGTTTTTT
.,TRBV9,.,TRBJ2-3,CASSVRESGTDTQYF,TGTGCCAGCAGCGTCCGGGAGTCGGGCACAGATACGCAGTATTTT
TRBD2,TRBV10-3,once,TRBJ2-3,CAISEYGTSGSTDTQYF,TGTGCCATCAGTGAATACGGGACTAGCGGGAGCACAGATACGCAGTATTTT
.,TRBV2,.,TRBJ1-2,CASSVRANYGYTF,TGTGCCAGCAGTGTGAGAGCTAACTATGGCTACACCTTC
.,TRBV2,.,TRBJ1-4,CASTPLGTLGDEKLFF,TGTGCCAGCACCCCACTGGGCACCTTGGGCGATGAAAAACTGTTTTTT
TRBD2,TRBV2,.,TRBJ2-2,CASSDLAANTGELFF,TGTGCCAGCAGTGACCTAGCGGCGAACACCGGGGAGCTGTTTTTT
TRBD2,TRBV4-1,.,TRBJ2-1,CASSQGPPGLAGYNEQFF,TGCGCCAGCAGCCAAGGGCCCCCGGGACTAGCGGGTTACAATGAGCAGTTCTTC
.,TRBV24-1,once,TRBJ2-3,CATSDARADTQYF,TGTGCCACCAGTGATGCCAGGGCAGATACGCAGTATTTT
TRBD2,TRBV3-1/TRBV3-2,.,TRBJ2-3,CASSPRTSEADTQYF,TGTGCCAGCAGCCCTCGGACTAGCGAGGCAGATACGCAGTATTTT
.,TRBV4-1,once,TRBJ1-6,CASSQDSGSYNSPLHF,TGCGCCAGCAGCCAAGATAGCGGTTCCTATAATTCACCCCTCCACTTT
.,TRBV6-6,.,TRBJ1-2,CASSSDRRYGYTF,TGTGCCAGCAGCTCCGACAGGCGCTATGGCTACACCTTC
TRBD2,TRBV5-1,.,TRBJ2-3,CASSSSGAQGTDTQYF,TGCGCCAGCAGCTCCAGCGGGGCCCAAGGTACAGATACGCAGTATTTT
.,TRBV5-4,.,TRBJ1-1,CASSLKFGVGMNTEAFF,TGTGCCAGCAGCTTGAAATTCGGGGTAGGGATGAACACTGAAGCTTTCTTT
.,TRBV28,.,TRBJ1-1,CASSFRRVPEAFF,TGTGCCAGCAGTTTTCGCAGGGTGCCTGAAGCTTTCTTT